This T cell receptor (beta chain) was found in a study of neoadjuvant anti-PD-1 for oral cavity cancer (TCRdb year 2021). For the study in its entirety: Before undergoing curative-intent surgical resection, most patients got three to four biweekly nivolumab doses at 3 mg/kg. Patients who did not progress were given a fourth nivolumab dose at about day 43 and had definitive surgical resection on days 50-56. Under RECIST 1.1, patients with complete response, partial response or stable disease were classed as responders, and patients with progression were classed as non-responders. There were eleven to twelve patients in the parent correlative cohort, and the response rate was less than 40%. Here is what the overall study found, with its caveats: Higher pretreatment blood TCRbeta clonality and lower post-treatment tumor TCRbeta clonality were correlated with higher pretreatment blood Treg/Th17 ratios. TCR analyses included only a few patients per response group, and the authors called for larger cohorts for validation. Greater tumor shrinkage correlated with larger post-treatment sizes of preexisting intratumoral clones, which suggests that expansion of preexisting clones contributed to response.

Between the V and J ends, shortened by 4 bases and 1 base respectively, the junction contains 13 bases. From a lookup of the germline V gene, CDR1 and CDR2 are MGHDK and SYGVNS. Spanning cysteine to phenylalanine, the CDR3 consists of 15 amino acids. Solely the CDR3 DNA is kept, with 45 bases framed from the first base. Survey sequencing of tumors used two replicates per sample, and the tumor libraries mostly started from 4.5 to 6 ug of input genomic DNA. TCRbeta libraries were prepared with the immunoSEQ hsTCRbeta kit according to the manufacturer's instructions. The finished libraries were brought together in one pool at 3 nM, which was then read using an Illumina NovaSeq 6000 S4 flow cell. The source study handled its data this way. The immunoSEQ Analyzer handled quality control and preprocessing of the raw data. The analysis was restricted to productive rearrangements, with each unique CDR3 amino acid sequence defining a clonotype. Repertoire clonality was estimated as the Gini-Simpson index, which was computed with the R package tcR. Student's t test was used to compare Gini indices, while Pearson correlation assessed associations with tumor size change. The table comes from immuneACCESS by way of TCRdb, which keeps in-frame sequences with V and J called. Part of the clones is missing from these tables; in studies checked, under half for an unresolved V gene and the rest for unknown reasons. That table furnishes V, J and clone size, whereas the DNA furnished D and trimming. The sample contains around 6,000 clones, over 50% of them found a single time. 7% to 7.5% of the sample lies in the top ten.

Sample time point, as interpreted from the label and publication: after neoadjuvant nivolumab, at surgical resection. The patients had newly diagnosed stage II-IVA oral cavity squamous cell carcinoma and had not received any prior systemic or radiation treatment. Everyone in the cohort had locally advanced, HPV-negative oral cavity squamous cell carcinoma. Samples came from a longitudinal correlative study of a single-arm phase II trial of neoadjuvant nivolumab in oral cavity squamous cell carcinoma. Subject-matched pre- and post-treatment PBMCs and tumors from three responders and three non-responders were subjected to genomic DNA-based TCRbeta sequencing. The Maxwell RSC DNA from Tissue kit was used to isolate genomic DNA from tumor tissue. This clone was counted a single time. Its antigen remains unidentified. The sample holds no much larger clone one base away, and base qualities are not on file.

The receptor was derived from a person between 40 and 85 years old with oral cavity squamous cell carcinoma. The rearrangement combines TRBV25-1 with TRBJ1-1, and the D gene may be TRBD1, 6 bases matching. The sample consisted of tumor tissue, taken after nivolumab (anti-PD-1) treatment. CDR3 protein: CASSAQGWKNTEAFF. The DNA is as follows: TGTGCCAGCAGTGCTCAGGGGTGGAAGAACACTGAAGCTTTCTTT.